What follows are 23 T cell receptor beta chains derived from one specimen sequenced in a study of T cell responses to AZD1222 COVID-19 vaccine. Sequenced by immunoSEQ multiplex PCR; TCRdb stores in-frame clones only, minus some. The table has about 100,000 clones, around 87% seen once. This specimen consisted of peripheral blood, obtained on day 0 of MenACWY control vaccination. These receptors all come from an adult in good health.

This clone was picked up one time. CDR3 coding DNA: TGTGCCAGCAGCTTGGGACACCCTGGCTCAGGTTCACCCCTCCACTTT. Residues: CASSLGHPGSGSPLHF. The chain carries TRBV13 and TRBJ1-6, with D tentatively TRBD1 (6 bases). The germline gives CDR1 PRHDT, CDR2 FYEKMQ (reference sequence). This CDR3 is built from 16 residues. V was pared by 3 bases and J by 9 bases, with 18 bases between.

This chain joins TRBV20-1 and TRBJ2-7; D is unresolved. V was clipped by 5 bases and J by 2 bases, with 4 bases between them. Germline lookup yields CDR1 DFQATT and CDR2 SNEGSKA (reference sequence). The CDR3 runs 10 residues. The CDR3 here is CSARAYEQYF. The CDR3 DNA is TGCAGTGCTCGCGCCTACGAGCAGTACTTC.

The chain is built from TRBV9 and TRBJ1-2; 7 bases match TRBD1. CDR1 is SGDLS and CDR2 is YYNGEE in the germline V gene. With V trimmed by 5 bases and J by 3 bases, 10 bases remained unmatched. The length of the CDR3 is 15 residues. The CDR3 DNA follows: TGTGCCAGCAGTGTTGGGGGAGACAGGGACTATGGCTACACCTTC. It translates to CASSVGGDRDYGYTF.

The chain combines TRBV6-2 or TRBV6-3 with TRBJ2-7; D ambiguous. The CDR3 consists of 17 residues. Germline assignment: CDR1 MNHEY and CDR2 SVGEGT. Trimming removed 0 bases from V and 0 bases from J, with 15 bases in between. In DNA, the CDR3 is TGTGCCAGCAGTTACTCGAAATACAGTCTTTTCTCCTACGAGCAGTACTTC. Its translation is CASSYSKYSLFSYEQYF.

The chain joins TRBV28 to TRBJ1-2, with 9 bases lining up with TRBD1. With 6 bases clipped from V and 5 bases from J, the junction kept 10 bases outside the gene matches. The CDR3 is 15 amino acids. Germline CDR1 and CDR2: MDHEN and SYDVKM. CDR3 amino acids: CASSPGDRDDYGYTF. For the CDR3, the DNA is TGTGCCAGCAGCCCGGGGGACAGGGACGATTATGGCTACACCTTC.

The chain combines TRBV19 with TRBJ1-2; unclear D gene. The CDR3 loop spans 14 amino acids. Trimming took 4 bases from V and 4 from J, leaving 13 bases between them. CDR1 is LNHDA and CDR2 is SQIVND in the germline V gene (reference sequence). The CDR3 is CASSSDRMPYGYTF. The CDR3 coding sequence is TGTGCCAGTAGTAGTGACCGAATGCCCTATGGCTACACCTTC.

The chain links TRBV28 to TRBJ1-2; D call uncertain. Deletions cut 10 bases from V and 8 bases from J, with 20 bases between. CDR3 length: 13 residues. Germline-derived CDR1 and CDR2 are MDHEN and SYDVKM. The CDR3 nucleotides read TGTGCCACCACTTTTGATCCCCGAGGGGGCTACACCTTC. It encodes CATTFDPRGGYTF.

J is TRBJ1-2 and V is TRBV29-1; maybe TRBD1 (5 bases). The V and J ends lost 6 bases and 7 bases respectively, with 21 bases between them. The germline V gene encodes CDR1 SQVTM and CDR2 ANQGSEA. The CDR3 has 14 residues. The DNA for the CDR3 is TGCAGCGTCGGGGGGGACCTCCTACATGGTGGCTACACCTTC. Translation: CSVGGDLLHGGYTF.

This clone occurred a few times. The chain links TRBV28 to TRBJ1-2; 9 bases map to TRBD1. V shed 5 bases and J 4 bases; nucleotides not matched to a gene: 2. The germline V gene encodes CDR1 MDHEN and CDR2 SYDVKM. The CDR3 runs to 13 residues. CDR3 loop: CASSTGQGYGYTF. The CDR3 nucleotides read TGTGCCAGCAGTACGGGACAGGGCTATGGCTACACCTTC.

This chain connects TRBV10-3 to TRBJ1-2; possible D gene TRBD1, 5 bases. Germline CDR1 reads ENHRY; CDR2 reads SYGVKD. The CDR3 runs to 19 residues. Trimming left V 10 bases short and J 0 bases short, with 30 bases between. CDR3 loop: CATRLGGTHRVITNYGYTF. In DNA, the CDR3 is TGTGCCACCCGCTTGGGAGGGACCCATAGGGTTATCACTAACTATGGCTACACCTTC.

The rearrangement joins TRBV6-5 to TRBJ2-7; D is undetermined. Trimming stripped 0 bases from V and 0 bases from J, with 9 bases between. The CDR3 length is 15 residues. Germline lookup yields CDR1 MNHEY and CDR2 SVGAGI. The CDR3 loop reads CASSYSASSSYEQYF. In nucleotides, the CDR3 is TGTGCCAGCAGTTACTCGGCCAGTAGCTCCTACGAGCAGTACTTC.

The V call is TRBV7-9, the J call TRBJ1-1; possible D gene TRBD1, 5 bases. The CDR3 extends over 12 amino acids. Germline assignment: CDR1 SEHNR and CDR2 FQNEAQ (reference sequence). V lost 6 bases and J lost 6, with 11 bases in between. CDR3 sequence: CASRRGGAEAFF. Here the CDR3 DNA reads TGTGCCAGCAGGCGTGGGGGAGCTGAAGCTTTCTTT.

For the CDR3, the DNA is TGTGCCAGCAGCCAAGATACGGAACCATGGCCCTACACCTTC. Protein sequence: CASSQDTEPWPYTF. This sequence joins TRBV3-1 (or the pseudogene TRBV3-2) and TRBJ1-2; the D is unclear. The germline V gene has CDR1 LGHDT and CDR2 YNNKEL (reference sequence). V was trimmed by 0 bases and J by 10 bases, leaving 15 bases between them. The length of the CDR3 is 14 residues.

V usage is TRBV27 and J usage is TRBJ2-1; 13 positions match TRBD2. V lost 3 bases to trimming and J lost 0 bases; unmatched junction nucleotides: 2. Germline V gene sequence: CDR1 MNHEY, CDR2 SMNVEV (reference sequence). This CDR3 comprises 17 residues. CDR3 bases: TGTGCCAGCAGTTTCCGGACTAGCGGGAGCTCCTACAATGAGCAGTTCTTC. Protein product: CASSFRTSGSSYNEQFF.

V gene TRBV28 combines with J gene TRBJ1-2; TRBD1 is a possible D gene (5 bases). V gave up 5 bases and J gave up 3 bases, with 19 bases separating them. The CDR3 runs to 16 residues. Germline-derived CDR1 and CDR2 are MDHEN and SYDVKM. CDR3 amino acids: CASSDPGRAPYYGYTF. The CDR3 nucleotides are TGTGCCAGCAGTGATCCGGGACGGGCTCCCTACTATGGCTACACCTTC.

This sequence joins TRBV27 and TRBJ2-5; no definite D call. Germline assignment: CDR1 MNHEY and CDR2 SMNVEV (reference sequence). The CDR3 is 12 residues long. Trimming left V 2 bases short and J 5 bases short, with 6 bases between. CDR3 nucleotide sequence: TGTGCCAGCAGTTTAGTCGGGGAGACCCAGTACTTC. Amino acid sequence: CASSLVGETQYF.

The V call is TRBV29-1, the J call TRBJ1-1; D not certain. V dropped 7 bases and J dropped 2 bases, with 11 bases sitting between them. The length of the CDR3 is 12 residues. CDR1 and CDR2 from the germline V gene are SQVTM and ANQGSEA. CDR3 DNA sequence: TGCAGCGCTGCACATATAAACACTGAAGCTTTCTTT. Protein sequence: CSAAHINTEAFF.

The chain combines TRBV7-2 with TRBJ1-1; 7 bases are shared with TRBD1. V lost 6 bases, J lost 1 base, and 2 bases stayed unmatched. CDR1 SGHTA and CDR2 FQGNSA come from the germline V gene. The CDR3 sequence is 13 residues long. The CDR3 here is CASRRQGNTEAFF. As DNA, the CDR3 is TGTGCCAGCAGGCGACAGGGGAACACTGAAGCTTTCTTT.

Worth noting for this clone: Sequence at one end of the junction differs from germline and may be a read error. The chain joins TRBV7-7 to TRBJ2-2; D gene uncertain. Germline loops: CDR1 SSHAT, CDR2 FNYEAQ (reference sequence). The CDR3 length is 15 residues. Here the CDR3 DNA reads TGTGCTAGCAGCCCGCGAAGTCCCAACACCGGGGAGCTGTTTTTT. Translating it yields CASSPRSPNTGELFF. The whole variable domain, remainder taken from reference TRBV7-7 and TRBJ2-2, is GAGVSQSPRYKVTKRGQDVTLRCDPISSHATLYWYQQALGQGPEFLTYFNYEAQPDKSGLPSDRFSAERPEGSISTLTIQRTEQRDSAMYRCASSPRSPNTGELFFGEGSRLTVL.

The V and J genes are TRBV28 and TRBJ1-2; no firm D call. Germline assignment: CDR1 MDHEN and CDR2 SYDVKM. This CDR3 region has 13 residues. The V end lost 5 bases, the J end lost 6 bases, and 13 bases lay between the germline ends. The CDR3 nucleotides are TGTGCCAGCAGTCAGACCCCGAGGGATGGCTACACCTTC. Translation gives CASSQTPRDGYTF.

This chain joins TRBV29-1 and TRBJ2-5, with D possibly matching TRBD2 (6 bases). The CDR3 consists of 13 residues. CDR1 SQVTM and CDR2 ANQGSEA come from the germline V gene. The V gene lost 6 bases and the J gene lost 6 bases, with 17 bases spanning the gap. This chain's CDR3 is CSVGTEGRQTQYF. The CDR3 DNA sequence: TGCAGCGTCGGGACGGAGGGTAGGCAGACCCAGTACTTC.

This clone appeared once. The chain couples TRBV2 to TRBJ2-1; the D gene is possibly TRBD2 (6 bases). Trimming removed 11 bases from V and 3 bases from J, with 11 bases in between. Germline lookup yields CDR1 SNHLY and CDR2 FYNNEI. This CDR3 contains 12 residues. The CDR3 loop is CAGGLNYNEQFF. The CDR3, as DNA: TGTGCCGGGGGACTGAACTACAATGAGCAGTTCTTC.

In its sample, this clone was seen a few times. This rearrangement joins TRBV4-3 to TRBJ2-3; 7 nucleotides align to TRBD2. The CDR3 loop spans 16 amino acids. Germline CDR1 reads LGHNA; CDR2 reads YSLEER. Unmatched junction bases numbered 7, after V lost 0 bases and J lost 4 bases. The CDR3 loop is CASSQDVSGFADTQYF. The CDR3 DNA follows: TGCGCCAGCAGCCAAGATGTTAGCGGGTTCGCAGATACGCAGTATTTT.